These T cell receptor beta chains were read from a single sample in a study of blood T cell repertoires in COVID-19. Some clones are missing from TCRdb's copy, which holds only in-frame ones; the method was immunoSEQ multiplex PCR. The table records fewer than 350,000 clones, approximately 90% of them present only once. Sample: PBMCs or T cells enriched from blood (not recorded which). All receptors come from a woman aged 40 to 50 with acute COVID-19. The conserved cysteine and the conserved F or W are not part of the CDR3 here. A D gene is named only where the DNA matches it firmly. Size is stated for part of the rows, as once, few or many counts, or as a class when the clone is expanded.

>once|TRBV2|-
ASRVYNEQF
>-|TRBV14|TRBD2
ASSQRLAGGTWQETQY
>-|TRBV30|TRBD1
AWSPGTELNTEAF
>-|TRBV5-1|-
ASSFARGMDTEAF
>-|TRBV6-5|-
ASSPGGSGNTIY
>-|TRBV24-1|-
ATAPRGGAYGYT
>-|TRBV4-3|-
ASSQEAGRTYNEQF
>-|TRBV12-3/TRBV12-4|-
ASSLPQGDTQY
>-|TRBV29-1|-
SVAPDLGYGYT
>-|TRBV2|TRBD1
ASKYGTGKNYGYT
>-|TRBV12-3/TRBV12-4|TRBD2
ASSPRGAGELF
>-|TRBV2|-
ASSEGRRGTEAF
>-|TRBV10-3|TRBD1
AISANPGQGNTEAF
>-|TRBV18|TRBD1
ASSPGQVRTDTQY
>-|TRBV11-3|-
ASSPRLERGTEAF
>few|TRBV30|-
AWGLVDTNSPLH
>-|TRBV19|-
ASSTLLGGPTEAF
>once|TRBV28|TRBD2
ASSFAGGTTNQY
>once|TRBV5-3|-
ARSLARTVPTGELF
>-|TRBV23-1|TRBD1
ASRGRTGAEAF
>-|TRBV10-1|TRBD2
ANLSPRQGSASGGIGGTDTQY
>-|TRBV5-4|TRBD1
ASSPTGNYNEQF
>once|TRBV11-3|TRBD1
ASSKGQGLSGNTIY
>-|TRBV24-1|TRBD1
ATSDSTGGWTDTQY
>-|TRBV9|-
ASSQWGGGAGLETQY
>-|TRBV30|-
ASTPMTEYVEGYT
>-|TRBV25-1|TRBD1
ASSESRGAYSEKLF
>-|TRBV11-2|-
ASSLAGREWRDTQY
>-|TRBV29-1|-
SGASGLESYT
>once|TRBV23-1|TRBD1
ASSQWGQGCYQPQH
>-|TRBV7-2|TRBD2
ASSLSGRASDTQY
>-|TRBV11-2|-
ASTTLLGYGYT
>-|TRBV28|TRBD1
ASRGTVRYYGYT
>-|TRBV19|-
ASTDRSYGYT
>-|TRBV14|TRBD2
ASSRLAGTDTQY
>-|TRBV5-4|-
ASSLPRNTGELF
>-|TRBV2|-
ASSPGVGASYNEQF
>-|TRBV10-2|-
ASSEGRGGYTIY
>-|TRBV7-3|-
ASSFGGSYNSPLH
>-|TRBV19|TRBD1
ASSIRTGETYEQY
>-|TRBV29-1|-
SVVSPSTVSKADTEAF
>-|TRBV6-1|-
ASSEGRPLREKLF
>once|TRBV20-1|TRBD1
SASPQGANEKLF
>-|TRBV11-3|-
ASSLGGRVSGNTIY
>-|TRBV4-2|TRBD2
ASSQDLSGGPTNTQY
>-|TRBV24-1|TRBD2
ATSEVSGRHGLDEQF
>few|TRBV7-8|-
ASSLVGQMVSNQPQH
>-|TRBV2|-
ASSETSSPTYEQY